This T cell receptor beta chain stems from a study of OX40 agonist ivuxolimab in advanced cancers. General notes on the study: Ivuxolimab was an agonistic, fully human IgG2 monoclonal antibody directed against OX40 (CD134), a costimulatory receptor. Patients were allowed to have had prior anti-PD-1, anti-PD-L1 or anti-CTLA-4 therapy, and approximately 40% of the dose-escalation patients had been treated with checkpoint inhibitors. Partial responses occurred in three dose-escalation patients, of whom one had hepatocellular carcinoma and two had cutaneous melanoma. The point of sequencing TCRbeta in the periphery was to test whether ivuxolimab changed TCR sequence diversity and drove clonal T-cell expansion. The monotherapy dose-escalation portion (N ≈ 52 patients) of the phase I ivuxolimab trial is reported in the paper. Intravenous ivuxolimab was administered to patients every 2 weeks at six dose levels: 0.01, 0.1, 0.3, 1.5, 3 and 10 mg/kg. Of the approximately 54 patients in dose escalation, some 19 had hepatocellular carcinoma, some 15 had melanoma, 9 had renal cell carcinoma and 9 had head and neck cancer. In the dose-escalation cohort, approximately 80% of patients were male, and the mean age was 60 years with a range of about 20 to 90.

The investigation overall reported the following: Low levels of normalized T-cell clonal expansion were also shown by some nonresponding patients. The antigen specificity of the clonally expanded peripheral T cells was not determined. At doses from 0.1 to 3.0 mg/kg, clonal expansion was seen in both CD4+ and CD8+ blood T cells between baseline and week 6. On average, CD8+ T cells showed more expanded clones than CD4+ T cells after ivuxolimab. In the 0.1-3.0 mg/kg groups, partial responders had among the lowest normalized peripheral clonal expansion, particularly in CD8+ T cells.

For sequencing of the TCRbeta CDR3 region, genomic DNA was extracted from the sorted cells. TCRbeta CDR3 regions were sequenced using the immunoSEQ Assay. TCRdb stores this immuneACCESS table with in-frame sequences only. Part of the clones is absent; in the studies checked, under half of the shortfall reflects unresolved V genes, and no reason is known for the rest. This sample holds 45,000 to 65,000 clones; 75% to 90% were observed only once. 0.69% of the sample is in the top ten clones. V is cut by 3 bases and J by 0 bases, and the space between the germline ends is 9 bases. From the cysteine up to the phenylalanine, the CDR3 has a length of 16 residues. Kept here is only the CDR3 DNA, which spans 48 bases and is read in frame from base 1. CDR1 and CDR2 are read off the germline V gene (reference sequence) as MNHEY and SMNVEV. For this clone: The antigen it recognizes is unknown. No much larger clonotype is one base removed from it; base qualities were not supplied.

Patients with autoimmune disease history or receiving systemic immunosuppression were excluded from the trial. Peripheral blood for TCR sequencing was collected from all dose cohorts at baseline, on cycle 4 day 1, and on cycle 7 day 1. Samples came from an open-label, multicenter, first-in-human phase I dose-escalation trial of ivuxolimab. Adults with locally advanced or metastatic melanoma, renal cell, hepatocellular, or head and neck squamous cell carcinoma were enrolled in the trial. Before TCR sequencing, CD4+ and CD8+ T cells were separately sorted from peripheral blood. The rearrangement joined TRBV27 to TRBJ2-6, with no reliable assignment of the D segment. The clonotype was recovered from an adult with an advanced solid tumor such as melanoma, head and neck, liver or kidney cancer. The material was CD4+ or CD8+ T cells sorted from blood, obtained in a trial of the OX40 agonist ivuxolimab. The DNA sequence is TGTGCCAGCAGTTTTGCTGGTACCTCTGGGGCCAACGTCCTGACTTTC. Translation gives CASSFAGTSGANVLTF.